The 22 T cell receptor beta chains listed next were all sequenced from one sample in a study of T cell responses to AZD1222 COVID-19 vaccine. The repertoire was sequenced with immunoSEQ multiplex PCR; TCRdb's copy has only in-frame clones and lacks some. The sample shows 110,000 or so clones, approximately 91% of them seen only once. The material sequenced was peripheral blood, taken on day 0 of AZD1222 vaccination. The receptor source for this set is an adult in good health.

This chain connects TRBV4-3 to TRBJ1-6; D is unresolved. This CDR3 spans 15 amino acids. CDR1 is LGHNA and CDR2 is YSLEER in the germline V gene. V lost 5 bases, J lost 9 bases, and 17 bases lay in between. The CDR3 DNA is TGCGCCAGCAGCTCATCTCTTTCCCCGAGTTCACCCCTCCACTTT. As protein: CASSSSLSPSSPLHF.

The V gene is TRBV19, the J gene TRBJ1-6, with D tentatively TRBD1 (6 bases). V lost 7 bases to trimming and J lost 6 bases, with 13 bases between them. Germline CDR1 and CDR2: LNHDA and SQIVND (reference sequence). The CDR3 extends over 14 amino acids. CDR3 bases: TGTGCCAGTATGGGCAGGGGCTTTAATTCACCCCTCCACTTT. It translates to CASMGRGFNSPLHF.

Only a few counts were recorded for this clone. The rearrangement links TRBV4-3 to TRBJ1-2, with 9 bases fitting TRBD1. The CDR3 length is 15 residues. Trimming removed 1 base from V and 7 bases from J; junction bases left unmatched: 7. The germline CDR1 and CDR2 sequences are LGHNA and YSLEER. The CDR3 coding sequence is TGCGCCAGCAGCCAAGTAGGGACAGGGATGTTTGGCTACACCTTC. As protein: CASSQVGTGMFGYTF.

The chain joins TRBV27 to TRBJ1-5, with 8 nucleotides matching TRBD1. The CDR3 sequence is 13 residues long. The junction had 4 bases not matched to a gene; V was cut back by 10 bases and J by 2 bases. Germline V gives CDR1 MNHEY, CDR2 SMNVEV (reference sequence). CDR3 in DNA: TGTGCCACCTCGGGACAGGGCAATCAGCCCCAGCATTTT. The encoded protein is CATSGQGNQPQHF.

This clone was seen a few times. This rearrangement joins TRBV30 to TRBJ1-4; D uncertain. The ends were cut back, 0 bases at V and 7 bases at J, with 12 bases in the middle. The germline V gene has CDR1 GTSNPN and CDR2 SVGIG (reference sequence). The CDR3 length is 14 residues. The CDR3 DNA sequence: TGTGCCTGGAGTGTTCAGAAAGGATTTGAAAAACTGTTTTTT. Amino acids: CAWSVQKGFEKLFF.

This sequence joins TRBV27 and TRBJ1-3; the D is unclear. Germline lookup yields CDR1 MNHEY and CDR2 SMNVEV (reference sequence). The germline V and J ends were trimmed by 5 bases and 0 bases, with 11 bases remaining between them. The CDR3 is made up of 15 amino acids. The DNA of the CDR3 is TGTGCCAGCAGTCAAGGACTAAGCTCTGGAAACACCATATATTTT. This gives the protein CASSQGLSSGNTIYF.

The chain couples TRBV18 to TRBJ2-7; TRBD1 might be the D (6 bases). Per the germline V gene, CDR1 is KGHSH and CDR2 is LQKENI. Trimming pared 3 bases from V and 1 base from J, leaving 10 bases between. This CDR3 region has 14 residues. In DNA, the CDR3 is TGTGCCAGCTCACCGTTAGGACAGTCCTACGAGCAGTACTTC. Translation gives CASSPLGQSYEQYF.

Written as DNA, the CDR3 is TGTGCCAGCAGTTGGGACATAGATAATTCACCCCTCCACTTT. Translating it yields CASSWDIDNSPLHF. The chain is built from TRBV6-2 or TRBV6-3 and TRBJ1-6, with D maybe TRBD1 (6 bases). Germline CDR1 and CDR2: MNHEY and SVGEGT. With 4 bases removed from V and 5 bases from J, the gap between germline ends came to 9 bases. The CDR3 loop spans 14 amino acids.

The chain links TRBV7-3 to TRBJ2-3, with 11 nucleotides matching TRBD2. This CDR3 region has 18 residues. With 3 bases clipped from V and 5 bases from J, the junction kept 13 bases outside the gene matches. Germline CDR1 SGHTA, CDR2 FQGTGA. CDR3 protein: CASSFGASGGPGQDTQYF. In DNA, the CDR3 is TGTGCCAGCAGCTTCGGGGCTAGCGGGGGGCCGGGGCAAGATACGCAGTATTTT.

This sequence joins TRBV4-3 and TRBJ2-3; D remains ambiguous. The CDR3 sequence is 17 residues long. V was clipped by 0 bases and J by 0 bases, with 13 bases between them. CDR1 and CDR2 (germline): LGHNA, YSLEER. This CDR3 is CASSQDLSSGSTDTQYF. DNA of the CDR3: TGCGCCAGCAGCCAAGATCTCTCCTCTGGGAGCACAGATACGCAGTATTTT.

This clone was detected only once. The chain links TRBV6-6 to TRBJ2-5, with 11 nucleotides matching TRBD1. This CDR3 has 15 residues. With 6 bases clipped from V and 2 bases from J, the junction kept 5 bases outside the gene matches. The germline CDR1 and CDR2 sequences are MNHNY and SVGAGI (reference sequence). The CDR3 protein is CASRGGQGGQETQYF. CDR3 nucleotide sequence: TGTGCCAGCAGAGGGGGACAGGGGGGACAAGAGACCCAGTACTTC.

The chain joins TRBV9 to TRBJ1-1, with 8 bases identical to TRBD1. This CDR3 region has 14 residues. The V gene's germline CDR1 is SGDLS and CDR2 YYNGEE. J was trimmed by 5 bases and V by 1 base; bases with no gene match: 4. The CDR3 DNA reads TGTGCCAGCAGCGTAAATACAGGGGGGACTGAAGCTTTCTTT. It encodes CASSVNTGGTEAFF. Complete variable domain (other parts from reference TRBV9 and TRBJ1-1): DSGVTQTPKHLITATGQRVTLRCSPRSGDLSVYWYQQSLDQGLQFLIQYYNGEERAKGNILERFSAQQFPDLHSELNLSSLELGDSALYFCASSVNTGGTEAFFGQGTRLTVV.

This CDR3 is CASSQAPGDGYTF. The CDR3 region has the DNA TGCGCCAGCAGCCAAGCCCCTGGGGATGGCTACACCTTC. The chain carries TRBV4-1 and TRBJ1-2; no reliable D call. The germline V and J ends were trimmed by 1 base and 6 bases, with 9 bases remaining between them. The CDR3 runs to 13 residues. The V gene's germline CDR1 is MGHRA and CDR2 YSYEKL.

V gene TRBV3-1 (or the pseudogene TRBV3-2) combines with J gene TRBJ2-1; D uncertain. The CDR3 is 13 residues long. Trimming removed 4 bases from V and 3 bases from J, with 7 bases in between. Germline-derived CDR1 and CDR2 are LGHDT and YNNKEL (reference sequence). CDR3: CASSRRFYNEQFF. As DNA, the CDR3 is TGTGCCAGCAGCCGACGGTTCTACAATGAGCAGTTCTTC.

V usage is TRBV2 and J usage is TRBJ1-5; 9 bases align to TRBD1. In germline, CDR1 is SNHLY, CDR2 FYNNEI. This CDR3 has 14 residues. After removal of 5 bases from V and 2 bases from J, the junction contained 1 base not matched to a gene. CDR3 sequence (DNA): TGTGCCAGCAGTCGGGACAGGGGCAATCAGCCCCAGCATTTT. This sequence encodes CASSRDRGNQPQHF.

The chain is built from TRBV28 and TRBJ1-2, with D tentatively TRBD1 (6 bases). The CDR3 runs 15 residues. In germline, CDR1 is MDHEN, CDR2 SYDVKM. Trimming pared 5 bases from V and 6 bases from J, leaving 19 bases between. The chain's CDR3 is CASSPPVGGFNGYTF. CDR3 coding DNA: TGTGCCAGCAGTCCACCCGTGGGGGGCTTCAATGGCTACACCTTC.

This clone was seen a single time. The gene calls are TRBV7-9 and TRBJ1-6; no clear D. Between the trimmed V and J ends, which lost 7 bases and 11 bases, there was a span of 15 bases. The CDR3 runs to 13 residues. Germline CDR1 is SEHNR and CDR2 is FQNEAQ (reference sequence). The CDR3 bases are TGTGCCAGCACCTACTCCGGGGTTGCACCCCTCCACTTT. It encodes CASTYSGVAPLHF.

This rearrangement joins TRBV28 to TRBJ1-2, with D unclear. V gave up 8 bases and J gave up 0 bases, with 10 bases separating them. Germline V gene sequence: CDR1 MDHEN, CDR2 SYDVKM. The CDR3 sequence is 13 residues long. This CDR3 is CASLQTTNYGYTF. The CDR3 region has the DNA TGTGCCAGCCTACAGACTACTAACTATGGCTACACCTTC.

This clone has a handful of counts. The CDR3 loop reads CASRTGTSYEQYF. The CDR3, as DNA: TGTGCCAGCAGAACGGGGACCTCCTACGAGCAGTACTTC. The V and J genes are TRBV28 and TRBJ2-7; the D call may be TRBD1 or TRBD2 (5 bases each). The CDR3 has 13 amino acids. V lost 6 bases and J 0 bases, leaving 9 bases between the germline ends. The germline V gene encodes CDR1 MDHEN and CDR2 SYDVKM.

This chain connects TRBV24-1 to TRBJ1-1; a weak D match, TRBD1 (6 bases). The CDR3 is 16 residues long. Germline assignment: CDR1 KGHDR and CDR2 SFDVKD. The V end was cut by 4 bases, the J end by 4 bases, with 18 bases between. In DNA, the CDR3 is TGTGCCACCAGTGACCTTGGGGGGGCGCTACCCACTGAAGCTTTCTTT. This codes for CATSDLGGALPTEAFF.

This clone was counted a few times. The chain is built from TRBV19 and TRBJ2-7; 11 nucleotides agree with TRBD1. V trimming: 6 bases; J trimming: 4 bases; junction bases outside the gene matches: 2. The CDR3 contains 13 residues. Germline CDR1 is LNHDA and CDR2 is SQIVND (reference sequence). CDR3 loop: CASSRDRGYEQYF. DNA of the CDR3: TGTGCCAGTAGCCGGGACAGGGGGTACGAGCAGTACTTC.

The CDR3 coding sequence is TGTGCCTGGAGTTGGGCGACAGGCTCCTATGGCTACACCTTC. Amino acid sequence: CAWSWATGSYGYTF. The chain couples TRBV30 to TRBJ1-2; TRBD1 might be the D (6 bases). The germline V gene encodes CDR1 GTSNPN and CDR2 SVGIG (reference sequence). The ends were cut back, 2 bases at V and 4 bases at J, with 14 bases in the middle. The CDR3 covers 14 residues. Combining the CDR3 with reference TRBV30 and TRBJ1-2 gives the whole variable domain SQTIHQWPATLVQPVGSPLSLECTVEGTSNPNLYWYRQAAGRGLQLLFYSVGIGQISSEVPQNLSASRPQDRQFILSSKKLLLSDSGFYLCAWSWATGSYGYTFGSGTRLTVV.